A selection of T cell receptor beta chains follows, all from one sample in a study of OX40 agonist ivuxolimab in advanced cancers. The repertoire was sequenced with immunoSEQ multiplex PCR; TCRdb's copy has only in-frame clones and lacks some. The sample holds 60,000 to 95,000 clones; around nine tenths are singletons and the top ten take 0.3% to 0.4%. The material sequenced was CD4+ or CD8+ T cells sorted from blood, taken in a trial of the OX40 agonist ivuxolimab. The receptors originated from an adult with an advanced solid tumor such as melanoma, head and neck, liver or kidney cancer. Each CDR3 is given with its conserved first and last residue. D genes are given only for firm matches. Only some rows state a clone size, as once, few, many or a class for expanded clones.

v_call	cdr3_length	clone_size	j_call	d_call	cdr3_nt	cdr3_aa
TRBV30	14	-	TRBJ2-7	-	TGTGCCTGGAGCATTAGAAAGGGGGGTGGTTTGCAGTACTTC	CAWSIRKGGGLQYF
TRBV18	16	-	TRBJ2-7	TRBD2	TGTGCCAGCTCACCGGGGACTAGCGGATTCTCCTACGAGCAGTACTTC	CASSPGTSGFSYEQYF
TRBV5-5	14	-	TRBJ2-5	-	TGTGCCAGCAGCTGGACAGATTCCCAAGAGACCCAGTACTTC	CASSWTDSQETQYF
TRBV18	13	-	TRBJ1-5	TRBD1	TGTGCCAGCTCACCCAGGGGGGATCAGCCCCAGCATTTT	CASSPRGDQPQHF
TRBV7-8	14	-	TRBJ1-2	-	TGTGCCAGCAGCTTATACCCGGGCCAGTATGGCTACACCTTC	CASSLYPGQYGYTF
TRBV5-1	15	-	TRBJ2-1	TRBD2	TGCGCCAGCAGCTTGAACGGACTAGCGGGAGTCGAGCAGTTCTTC	CASSLNGLAGVEQFF
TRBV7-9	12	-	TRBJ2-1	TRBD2	TGTGCCAGCAGCTTGCGGACTAGCGAGCAGTTCTTC	CASSLRTSEQFF
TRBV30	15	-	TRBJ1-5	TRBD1	TGTGCCTGGAGTCCCGGGACAGGTTTCAATCAGCCCCAGCATTTT	CAWSPGTGFNQPQHF
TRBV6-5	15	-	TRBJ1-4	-	TGTGCCAGCAGTTACAGCAGTGCAACTAATGAAAAACTGTTTTTT	CASSYSSATNEKLFF
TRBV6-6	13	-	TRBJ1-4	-	TGTGCCAGCAGTTCCCCCTTGAATGAAAAACTGTTTTTT	CASSSPLNEKLFF
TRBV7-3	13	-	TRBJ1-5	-	TGTGCCAGCAGCTTCGGTAGCAATCAGCCCCAGCATTTT	CASSFGSNQPQHF
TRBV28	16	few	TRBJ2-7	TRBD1	TGTGCCAGCAGACCAGCAGGGGCAGGGGGTAATCGCGAGCAGTACTTC	CASRPAGAGGNREQYF
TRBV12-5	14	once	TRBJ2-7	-	TGTGCTAGTGGTTTAAGGGGGAGGGCCTGCGAGCAGTACTTC	CASGLRGRACEQYF
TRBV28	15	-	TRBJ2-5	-	TGTGCCAGCAGTTTACCAGGGCCAACCCGGGAGACCCAGTACTTC	CASSLPGPTRETQYF
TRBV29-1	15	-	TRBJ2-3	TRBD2	TGCAGCGTTGGGGGGACTAGCGGGGGCACAGATACGCAGTATTTT	CSVGGTSGGTDTQYF
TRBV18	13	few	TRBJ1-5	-	TGTGCCAGCTCTACCATGCCGAATCAGCCCCAGCATTTT	CASSTMPNQPQHF
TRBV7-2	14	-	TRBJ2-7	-	TGTGCCAGCAGCCTACAACTGGCGGGGTCCGAGCAGTACTTC	CASSLQLAGSEQYF
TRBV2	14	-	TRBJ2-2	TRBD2	TGTGCCAGCACTGGACTAGCGGGGTCCGGGGAGCTGTTTTTT	CASTGLAGSGELFF
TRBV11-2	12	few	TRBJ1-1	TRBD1	TGTGCCACCTCGGGACAGGGCGATGAAGCTTTCTTT	CATSGQGDEAFF
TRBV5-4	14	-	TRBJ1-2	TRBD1	TGTGCCAGCAGCCGGACAGGAGGAGACTATGGCTACACCTTC	CASSRTGGDYGYTF
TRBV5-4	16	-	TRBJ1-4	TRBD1	TGTGCCAGCAGCTGGTCTCAGGGGGCACTGAACGAAAAACTGTTTTTT	CASSWSQGALNEKLFF
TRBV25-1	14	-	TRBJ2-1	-	TGTGCCAGCAGTGAATTAGGGACTCAGAATGAGCAGTTCTTC	CASSELGTQNEQFF
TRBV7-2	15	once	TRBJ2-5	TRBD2	TGTGCCAGCAGCTTAGGAGGACTAGCTCCAGAGACCCAGTACTTC	CASSLGGLAPETQYF
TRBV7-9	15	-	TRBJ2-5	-	TGTGCCAGCAGCCCCCGCACTGGGTCAGAGGAGACCCAGTACTTC	CASSPRTGSEETQYF
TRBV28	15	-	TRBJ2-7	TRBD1	TGTGCCAGCAGTGGGACCGGGACAGCGACCTACGAGCAGTACTTC	CASSGTGTATYEQYF
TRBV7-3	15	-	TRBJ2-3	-	TGTGCCAGCAGCCAGCAGGGTCCTAGCACAGATACGCAGTATTTT	CASSQQGPSTDTQYF
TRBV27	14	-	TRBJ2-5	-	TGTGCCAGCAGTTTTAATGAACGAAGGGAGACCCAGTACTTC	CASSFNERRETQYF
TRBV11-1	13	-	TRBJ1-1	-	TGTGCCAGCAGCTCCCTGGTGGGGGGCACGGCTTTCTTT	CASSSLVGGTAFF
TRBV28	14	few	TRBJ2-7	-	TGTGCCAGCAGTTTTACCTCCCCTCCCTACGAGCAGTACTTC	CASSFTSPPYEQYF
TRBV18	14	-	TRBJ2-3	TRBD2	TGTGCCGATAATCCTAGCGGAGGGGTGCATACGCAGTATTTT	CADNPSGGVHTQYF
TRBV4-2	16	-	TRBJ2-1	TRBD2	TGTGCCAGCAGCCCCACCGCGGGGGGATCCTACAATGAGCAGTTCTTC	CASSPTAGGSYNEQFF
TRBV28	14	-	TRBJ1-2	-	TGTGCCAGCAGGGCTGGGGGTATGAACTATGGCTACACCTTC	CASRAGGMNYGYTF
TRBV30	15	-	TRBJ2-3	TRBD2	TGTGCCTGGACCGCGACTAGCGGGATCACAGATACGCAGTATTTT	CAWTATSGITDTQYF
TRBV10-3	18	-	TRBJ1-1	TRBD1	TGTGCCATCAGTGAGTCCTGGGGAACCGGGACAGGAAACACTGAAGCTTTCTTT	CAISESWGTGTGNTEAFF
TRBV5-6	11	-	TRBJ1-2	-	TGTGCCAGCAGCTTGGAGAGTGGCTACACCTTC	CASSLESGYTF
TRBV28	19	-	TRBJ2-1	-	TGTGCCAGCATCATATCAGGGGCAGCCCCCAGTAGCTCCTACAATGAGCAGTTCTTC	CASIISGAAPSSSYNEQFF
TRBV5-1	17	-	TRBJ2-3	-	TGCGCCAGCAGACGACCACAGGGGACTCTATCCGGAGATACGCAGTATTTT	CASRRPQGTLSGDTQYF
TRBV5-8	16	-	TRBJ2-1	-	TGTGCCAGCAGCCTGGATGGGAGCCGCTCCTACAATGAGCAGTTCTTC	CASSLDGSRSYNEQFF
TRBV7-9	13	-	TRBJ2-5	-	TGTGCCAGCAGCTTAGAAGCCAGGGAGACCCAGTACTTC	CASSLEARETQYF
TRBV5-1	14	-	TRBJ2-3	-	TGCGCCAGCAGCTATGCACAGGGCACAGATACGCAGTATTTT	CASSYAQGTDTQYF
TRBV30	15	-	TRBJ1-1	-	TGTGCCTGGAGCAACGAGGGGATCCTTAACACTGAAGCTTTCTTT	CAWSNEGILNTEAFF
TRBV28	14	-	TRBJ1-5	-	TGTGCCAGCAGTTTATCGGGGGGCAATCAGCCCCAGCATTTT	CASSLSGGNQPQHF
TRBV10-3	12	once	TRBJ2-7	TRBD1	TGTGCCACCGGGACAGTCTCCTACGAGCAGTACTTC	CATGTVSYEQYF
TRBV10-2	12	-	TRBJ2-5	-	TGCGCCAGCAGCCGGGACTCCCGGACCCAGTACTTC	CASSRDSRTQYF
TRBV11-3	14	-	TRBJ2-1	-	TGTGCCAGCAGCGTAGCCCACTCCTACAATGAGCAGTTCTTC	CASSVAHSYNEQFF
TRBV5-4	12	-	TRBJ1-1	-	TGTGCCAGCAGCTTGTCGAGGACTGAAGCTTTCTTT	CASSLSRTEAFF
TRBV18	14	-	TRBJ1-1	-	TGTGCCAGCTCACAAGGATGGGGGATCACTGAAGCTTTCTTT	CASSQGWGITEAFF
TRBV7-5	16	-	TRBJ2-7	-	TGTGTCAGAAGGAACAGGGTTGGACGCCGCGACTACGAGCAGTACTTC	CVRRNRVGRRDYEQYF